This T cell receptor (beta chain) was sequenced for a study of cytomegalovirus exposure and HLA in healthy donors. Study-wide context: Earlier, fewer than 130 million unique TCR beta sequences were recovered from around 180 million T cells by an analysis. General observations from the study: About 87% or about 30% of the time was how often most TCR beta V segments were productive, according to an earlier analysis. Presence/absence results assume similar sequencing depth per donor, which may not hold. Later analysis demonstrated an association between a missense DCLRE1C variant and TCR beta V- and J-gene trimming.

The table lists this clone with a few counts. Its specificity is unknown. The PCR used 60 Vbeta and 13 Jbeta primers. Assay: immunoSEQ multiplex PCR; the TCRdb copy retains only in-frame clones and omits some. The repertoire holds around 190,000 clones, with around 73% as singletons. The germline V gene encodes CDR1 MNHEY and CDR2 SVGAGI. The CDR3 extends over 15 amino acids. V shed 0 bases and J 3 bases; nucleotides not matched to a gene: 2. The sample was PBMCs. The chain is built from TRBV6-5 and TRBJ1-1, with 9 nucleotides matching TRBD1. This TCR was sampled from a woman younger than 45 in good health and CMV-seronegative. CDR3 sequence: CASSYSGTGHTEAFF. The CDR3 DNA is TGTGCCAGCAGTTACTCGGGGACAGGGCACACTGAAGCTTTCTTT.